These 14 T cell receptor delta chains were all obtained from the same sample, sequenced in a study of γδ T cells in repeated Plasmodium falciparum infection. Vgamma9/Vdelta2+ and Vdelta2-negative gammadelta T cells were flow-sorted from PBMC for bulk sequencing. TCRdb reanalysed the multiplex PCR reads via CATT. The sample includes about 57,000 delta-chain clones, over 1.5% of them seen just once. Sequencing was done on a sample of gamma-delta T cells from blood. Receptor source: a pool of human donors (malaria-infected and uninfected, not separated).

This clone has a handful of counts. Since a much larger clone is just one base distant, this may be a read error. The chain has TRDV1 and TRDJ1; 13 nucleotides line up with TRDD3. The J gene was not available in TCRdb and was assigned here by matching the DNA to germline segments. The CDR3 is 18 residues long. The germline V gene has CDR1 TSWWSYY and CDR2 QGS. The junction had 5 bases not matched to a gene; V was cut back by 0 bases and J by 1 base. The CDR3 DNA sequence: TGTGCTCTTGGGGAACTTGGTCACTGGGGGATACGCACCGATAAACTCATCTTT. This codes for CALGELGHWGIRTDKLIF.

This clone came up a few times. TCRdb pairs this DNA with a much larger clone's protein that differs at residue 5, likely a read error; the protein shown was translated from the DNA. CDR3 in amino acids: CALGGLVWLLVADKLIF. CDR3 sequence (DNA): TGTGCTCTTGGGGGACTAGTGTGGCTTTTGGTGGCCGATAAACTCATCTTT. J is TRDJ1 and V is TRDV1, with D unresolved. In the absence of a J gene in TCRdb, the DNA was matched to germline to assign it here. The CDR3 has 17 amino acids. The ends were cut back, 4 bases at V and 3 bases at J, with 21 bases in the middle. Per the germline V gene, CDR1 is TSWWSYY and CDR2 is QGS.

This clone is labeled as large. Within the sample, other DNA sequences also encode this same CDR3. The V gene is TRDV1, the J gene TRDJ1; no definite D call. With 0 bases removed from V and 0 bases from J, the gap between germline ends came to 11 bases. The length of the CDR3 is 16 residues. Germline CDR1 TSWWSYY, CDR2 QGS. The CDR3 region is CALGELPPPYTDKLIF. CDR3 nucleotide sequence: TGTGCTCTTGGGGAACTGCCCCCACCGTACACCGATAAACTCATCTTT.

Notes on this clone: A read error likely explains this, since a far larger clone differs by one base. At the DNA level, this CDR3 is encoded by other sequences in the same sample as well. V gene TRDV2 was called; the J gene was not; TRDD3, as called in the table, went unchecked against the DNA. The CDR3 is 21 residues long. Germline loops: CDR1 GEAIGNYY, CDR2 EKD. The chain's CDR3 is CACDTDNWGIRVLPITPPRIF. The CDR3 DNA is TGTGCCTGTGACACCGACAACTGGGGGATACGCGTCTTACCAATCACACCTCCTCGGATCTTT.

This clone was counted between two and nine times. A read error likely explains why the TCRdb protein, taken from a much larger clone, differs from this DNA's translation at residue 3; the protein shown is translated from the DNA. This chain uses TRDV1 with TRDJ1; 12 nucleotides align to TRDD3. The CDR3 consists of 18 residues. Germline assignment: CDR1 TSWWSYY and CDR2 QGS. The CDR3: CAFGEMQELLGDTLKLIF. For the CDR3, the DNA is TGTGCTTTTGGGGAAATGCAGGAACTACTGGGGGATACCCTTAAACTCATCTTT.

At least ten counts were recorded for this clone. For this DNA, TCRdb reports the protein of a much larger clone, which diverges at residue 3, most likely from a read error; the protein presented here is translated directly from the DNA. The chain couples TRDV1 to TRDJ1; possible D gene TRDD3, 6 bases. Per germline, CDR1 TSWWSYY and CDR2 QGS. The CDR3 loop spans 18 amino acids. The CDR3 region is CAPGESRVRLGIPDKLIF. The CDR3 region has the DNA TGTGCTCCTGGGGAAAGTCGGGTACGTTTGGGGATTCCCGATAAACTCATCTTT.

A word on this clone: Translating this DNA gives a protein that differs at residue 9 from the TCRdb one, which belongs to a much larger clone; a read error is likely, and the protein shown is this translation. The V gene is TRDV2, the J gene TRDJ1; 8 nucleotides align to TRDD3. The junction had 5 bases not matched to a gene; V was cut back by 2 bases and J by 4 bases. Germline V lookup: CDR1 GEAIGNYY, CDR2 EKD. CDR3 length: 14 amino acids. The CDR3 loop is CACDIGGYIDKLIF. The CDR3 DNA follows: TGTGCCTGTGACATCGGGGGATATATCGATAAACTCATCTTT.

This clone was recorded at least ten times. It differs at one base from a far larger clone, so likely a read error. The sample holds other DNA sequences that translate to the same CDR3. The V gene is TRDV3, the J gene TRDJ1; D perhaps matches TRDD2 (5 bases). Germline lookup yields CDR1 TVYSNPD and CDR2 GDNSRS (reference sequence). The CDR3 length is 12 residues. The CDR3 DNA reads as TGTGCCTTTAAACCCTACACCGATAAACTTATCTTT. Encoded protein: CAFKPYTDKLIF.

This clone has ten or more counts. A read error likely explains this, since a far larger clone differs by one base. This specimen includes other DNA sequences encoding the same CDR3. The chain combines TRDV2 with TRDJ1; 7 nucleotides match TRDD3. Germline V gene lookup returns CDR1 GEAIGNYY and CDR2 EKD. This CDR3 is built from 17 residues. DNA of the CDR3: TGTGCCTGTGACACCGGTTTTGGGGGACCGTACACCGATAAGCTCATCTTT. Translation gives CACDTGFGGPYTDKLIF.

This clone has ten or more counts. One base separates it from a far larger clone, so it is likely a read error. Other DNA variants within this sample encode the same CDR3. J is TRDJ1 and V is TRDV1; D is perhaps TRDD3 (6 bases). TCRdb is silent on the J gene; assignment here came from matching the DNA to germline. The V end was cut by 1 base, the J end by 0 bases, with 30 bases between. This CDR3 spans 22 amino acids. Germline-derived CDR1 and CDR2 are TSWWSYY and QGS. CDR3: CALGEPRRRDTRTPFHTDKLIF. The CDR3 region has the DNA TGTGCTCTTGGGGAACCCCGGAGAAGAGATACGCGGACACCATTCCACACCGATAAACTCATCTTT.

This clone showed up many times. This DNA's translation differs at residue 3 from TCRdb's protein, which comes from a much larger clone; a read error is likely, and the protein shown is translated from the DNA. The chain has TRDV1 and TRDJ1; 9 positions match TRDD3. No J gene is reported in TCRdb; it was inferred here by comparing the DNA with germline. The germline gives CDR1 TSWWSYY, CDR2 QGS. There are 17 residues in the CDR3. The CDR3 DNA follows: TGTGCTCCTGGGGAAATCCCTTCCTTTACTGGGGGAGCCAAACTCATCTTT. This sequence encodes CAPGEIPSFTGGAKLIF.

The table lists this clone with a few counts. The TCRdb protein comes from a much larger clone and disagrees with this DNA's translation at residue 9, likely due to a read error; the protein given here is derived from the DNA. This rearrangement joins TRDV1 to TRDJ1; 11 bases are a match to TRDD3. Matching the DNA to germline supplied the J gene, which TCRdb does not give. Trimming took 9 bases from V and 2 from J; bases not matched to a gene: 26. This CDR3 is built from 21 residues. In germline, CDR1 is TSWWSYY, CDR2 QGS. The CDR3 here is CALRYGLPPYWGIGGTDKLIF. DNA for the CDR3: TGTGCTCTCCGATACGGCCTTCCTCCTTACTGGGGGATAGGTGGGACCGATAAACTCATCTTT.

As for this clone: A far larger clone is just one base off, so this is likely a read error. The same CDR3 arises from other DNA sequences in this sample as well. CDR3 sequence reads: CALGERVSSIPPWGYAGTDKLIF. CDR3 DNA sequence: TGTGCTCTTGGGGAACGAGTTTCCTCAATCCCGCCTTGGGGATACGCGGGCACCGATAAACTCATCTTT. The chain carries TRDV1 and TRDJ1; 9 bases agree with TRDD3. The J gene, left out of TCRdb, was set here by checking the DNA against germline. Unmatched junction bases numbered 25, after V lost 1 base and J lost 1 base. Germline V gene lookup returns CDR1 TSWWSYY and CDR2 QGS. The CDR3 extends over 23 amino acids.

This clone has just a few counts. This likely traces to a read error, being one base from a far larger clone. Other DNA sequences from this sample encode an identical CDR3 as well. In DNA form, the CDR3 reads TGTGCCTGTGACACTCTTACTGGGGGACCAGATTTCATGCTCATCTTT. It yields the protein CACDTLTGGPDFMLIF. Called V gene: TRDV2; the J gene was not called; TRDD3 was called by the table and not checked on the DNA. Germline CDR1 GEAIGNYY, CDR2 EKD. The CDR3 spans 16 residues.